The present entry profiles one T cell receptor (beta chain) with its context. These data originate in a study of blood T cell repertoires in COVID-19. Whole-study context: Sites in the United States, Italy and Spain provided acute and convalescent COVID-19 samples. The analysed material was cDNA or gDNA that came from T cells, B-cell-depleted T cells, or PBMCs.

In the original workflow: Researchers report that nucleated cell counts were estimated from reference gene primer amplification. Method: immunoSEQ multiplex PCR; TCRdb's copy keeps in-frame clones and lacks some. From that table come the V and J calls and clone size; the DNA was used to work out D and trimming. The sample contains about 140,000 clones, over 80% of which appear only once. During active infection, Seattle patients enrolled and were then monitored through disease. The V gene's germline CDR1 is LGHNA and CDR2 YNFKEQ. The CDR3 is made up of 16 amino acids. V was clipped by 0 bases and J by 1 base, with 10 bases between them.

The sample taken for sequencing was peripheral blood. This TCR was recovered from a man aged 25 to 40 with COVID-19, enrolled during active disease. The V call is TRBV4-2, the J call TRBJ2-1; perhaps TRBD2 as D (5 bases). This CDR3 is CASSQDLRVSYNEQFF. CDR3 DNA sequence: TGTGCCAGCAGCCAAGATTTGAGGGTTTCCTACAATGAGCAGTTCTTC.